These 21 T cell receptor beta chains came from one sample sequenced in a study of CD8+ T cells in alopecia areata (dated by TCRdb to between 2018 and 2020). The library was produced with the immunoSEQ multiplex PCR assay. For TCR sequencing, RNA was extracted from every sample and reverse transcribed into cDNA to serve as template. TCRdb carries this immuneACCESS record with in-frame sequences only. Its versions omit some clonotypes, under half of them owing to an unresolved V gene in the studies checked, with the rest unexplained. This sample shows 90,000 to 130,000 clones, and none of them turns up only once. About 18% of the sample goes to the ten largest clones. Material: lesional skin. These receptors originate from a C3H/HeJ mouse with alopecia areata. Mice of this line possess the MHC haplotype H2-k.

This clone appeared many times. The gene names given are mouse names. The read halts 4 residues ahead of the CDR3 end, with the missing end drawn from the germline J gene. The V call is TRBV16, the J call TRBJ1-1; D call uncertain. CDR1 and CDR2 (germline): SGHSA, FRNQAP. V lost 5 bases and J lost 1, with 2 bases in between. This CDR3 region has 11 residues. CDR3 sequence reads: CASSQNTEVFF. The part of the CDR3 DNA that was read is TGTGCAAGCAGCCAAAACACA.

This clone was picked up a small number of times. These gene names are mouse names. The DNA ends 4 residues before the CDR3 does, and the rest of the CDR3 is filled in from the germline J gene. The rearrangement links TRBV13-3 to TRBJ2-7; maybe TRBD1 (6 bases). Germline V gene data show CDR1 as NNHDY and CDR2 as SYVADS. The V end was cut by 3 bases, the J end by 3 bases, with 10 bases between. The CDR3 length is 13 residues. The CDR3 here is CASSGLDSYEQYF. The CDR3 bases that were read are TGTGCCAGCAGTGGTCTGGACAGCTAT.

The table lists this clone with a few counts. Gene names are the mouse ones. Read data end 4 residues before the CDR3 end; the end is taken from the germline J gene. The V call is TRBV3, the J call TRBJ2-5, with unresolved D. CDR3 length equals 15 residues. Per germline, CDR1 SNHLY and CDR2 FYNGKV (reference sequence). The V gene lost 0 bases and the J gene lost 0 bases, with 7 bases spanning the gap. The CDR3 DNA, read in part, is TGTGCCAGCAGCTTAGCGACAATTAACCAAGAC. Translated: CASSLATINQD. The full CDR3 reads CASSLATINQDTQYF.

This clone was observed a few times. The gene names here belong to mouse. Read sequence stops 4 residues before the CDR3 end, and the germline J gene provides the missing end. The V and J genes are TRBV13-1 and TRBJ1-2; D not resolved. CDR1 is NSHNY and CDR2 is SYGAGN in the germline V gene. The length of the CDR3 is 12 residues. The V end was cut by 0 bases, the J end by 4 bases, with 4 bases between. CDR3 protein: CASSDGSSDYTF. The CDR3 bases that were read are TGTGCCAGCAGTGATGGCAGCTCC.

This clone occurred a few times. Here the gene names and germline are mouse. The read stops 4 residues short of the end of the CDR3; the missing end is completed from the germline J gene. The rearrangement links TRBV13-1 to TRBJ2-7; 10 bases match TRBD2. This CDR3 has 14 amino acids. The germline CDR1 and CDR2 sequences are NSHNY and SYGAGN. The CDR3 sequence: CASSVPGLGYEQYF. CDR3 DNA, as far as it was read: TGTGCCAGCAGTGTACCGGGACTGGGGTAT.

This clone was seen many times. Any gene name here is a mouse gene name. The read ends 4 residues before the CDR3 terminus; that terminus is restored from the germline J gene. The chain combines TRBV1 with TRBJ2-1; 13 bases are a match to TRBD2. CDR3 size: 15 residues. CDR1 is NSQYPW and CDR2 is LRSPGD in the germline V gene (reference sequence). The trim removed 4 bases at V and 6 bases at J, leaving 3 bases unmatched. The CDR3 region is CTCSGTGGALAEQFF. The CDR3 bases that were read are TGCACCTGCAGTGGGACTGGGGGGGCGCTTGCT.

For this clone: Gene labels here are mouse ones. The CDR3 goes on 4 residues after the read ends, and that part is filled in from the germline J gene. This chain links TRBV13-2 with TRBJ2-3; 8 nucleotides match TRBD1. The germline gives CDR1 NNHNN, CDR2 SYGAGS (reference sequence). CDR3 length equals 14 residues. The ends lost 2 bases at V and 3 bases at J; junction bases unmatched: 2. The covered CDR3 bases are TGTGCCAGCGGTGACGGGGACAGGGCAGAA. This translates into CASGDGDRAE. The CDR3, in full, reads CASGDGDRAETLYF.

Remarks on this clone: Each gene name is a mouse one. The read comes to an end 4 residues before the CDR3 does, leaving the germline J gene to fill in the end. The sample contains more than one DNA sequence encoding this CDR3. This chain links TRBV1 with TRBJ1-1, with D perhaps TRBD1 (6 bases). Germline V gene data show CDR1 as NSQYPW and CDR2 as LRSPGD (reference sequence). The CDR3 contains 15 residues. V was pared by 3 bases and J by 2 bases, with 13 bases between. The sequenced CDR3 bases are TGCACCTGCAGTGCCTCCGGGACATCTAACACA. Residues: CTCSASGTSNT. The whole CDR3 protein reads CTCSASGTSNTEVFF.

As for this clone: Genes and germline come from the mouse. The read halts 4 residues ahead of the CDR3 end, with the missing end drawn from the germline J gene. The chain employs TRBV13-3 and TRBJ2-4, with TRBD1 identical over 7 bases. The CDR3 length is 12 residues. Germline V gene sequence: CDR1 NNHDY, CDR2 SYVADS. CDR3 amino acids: CASGDSGNTLYF. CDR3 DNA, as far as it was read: TGTGCCAGCGGGGACAGTGGAAAC.

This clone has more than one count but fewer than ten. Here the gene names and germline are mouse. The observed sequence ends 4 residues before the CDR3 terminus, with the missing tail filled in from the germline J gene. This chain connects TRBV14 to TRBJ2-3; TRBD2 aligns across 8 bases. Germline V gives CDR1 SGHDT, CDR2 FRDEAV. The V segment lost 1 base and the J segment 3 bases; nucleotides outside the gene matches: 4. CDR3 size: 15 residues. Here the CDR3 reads CASSFPGGRAETLYF. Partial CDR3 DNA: TGTGCCAGCAGTTTCCCTGGGGGGAGGGCAGAA.

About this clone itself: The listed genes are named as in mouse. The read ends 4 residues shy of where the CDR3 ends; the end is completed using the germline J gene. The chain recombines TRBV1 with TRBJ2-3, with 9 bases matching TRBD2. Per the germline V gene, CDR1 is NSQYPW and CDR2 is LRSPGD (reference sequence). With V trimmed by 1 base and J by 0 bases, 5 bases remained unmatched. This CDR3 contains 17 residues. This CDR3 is CTCSAGDWGSSAETLYF. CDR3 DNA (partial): TGCACCTGCAGTGCAGGCGACTGGGGGTCTAGTGCAGAA.

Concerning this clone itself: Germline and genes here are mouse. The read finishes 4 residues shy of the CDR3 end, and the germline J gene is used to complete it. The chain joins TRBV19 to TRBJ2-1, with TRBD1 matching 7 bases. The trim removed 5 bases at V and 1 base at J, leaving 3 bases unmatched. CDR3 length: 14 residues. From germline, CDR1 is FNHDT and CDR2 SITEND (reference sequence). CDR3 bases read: TGTGCCAGCAGATTGACAGGGAACTATGCT. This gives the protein CASRLTGNYA. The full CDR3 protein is CASRLTGNYAEQFF.

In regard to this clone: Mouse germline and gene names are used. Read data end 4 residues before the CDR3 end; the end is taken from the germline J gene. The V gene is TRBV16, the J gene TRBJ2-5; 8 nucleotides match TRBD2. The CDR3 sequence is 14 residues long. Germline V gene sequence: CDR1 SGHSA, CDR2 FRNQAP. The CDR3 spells CASIPDWENDTQYF. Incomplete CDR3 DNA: TGTGCAAGCATCCCGGACTGGGAGAATGAC.

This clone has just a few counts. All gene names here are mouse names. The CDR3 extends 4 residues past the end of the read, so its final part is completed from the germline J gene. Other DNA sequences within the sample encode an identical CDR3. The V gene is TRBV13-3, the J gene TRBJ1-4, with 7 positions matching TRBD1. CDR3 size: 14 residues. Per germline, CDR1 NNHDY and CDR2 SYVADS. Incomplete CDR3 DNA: TGTGCCAGCAGTGATGACAGGGGCGGCGAA. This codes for CASSDDRGGE. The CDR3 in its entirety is CASSDDRGGERLFF.

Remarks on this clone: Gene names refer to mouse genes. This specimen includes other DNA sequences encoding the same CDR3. The CDR3 sequence: CASGDAGWGKNTLYF. The CDR3 DNA, read in part, is TGTGCCAGCGGTGATGCAGGGTGGGGGAAAAAC. This chain connects TRBV13-2 to TRBJ2-4, with D perhaps matching TRBD2 (6 bases). From the germline J gene comes the end of the CDR3, since the read stops 4 residues before it. The CDR3 has 15 amino acids. Germline loops: CDR1 NNHNN, CDR2 SYGAGS (reference sequence).

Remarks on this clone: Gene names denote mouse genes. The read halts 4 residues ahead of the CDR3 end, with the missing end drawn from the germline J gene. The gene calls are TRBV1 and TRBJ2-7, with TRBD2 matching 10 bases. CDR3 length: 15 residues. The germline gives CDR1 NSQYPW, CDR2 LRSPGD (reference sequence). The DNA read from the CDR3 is TGCACCTGCAGTGCAGAGTTAACTGGGGGGGAT. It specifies CTCSAELTGGD. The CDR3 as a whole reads CTCSAELTGGDEQYF.

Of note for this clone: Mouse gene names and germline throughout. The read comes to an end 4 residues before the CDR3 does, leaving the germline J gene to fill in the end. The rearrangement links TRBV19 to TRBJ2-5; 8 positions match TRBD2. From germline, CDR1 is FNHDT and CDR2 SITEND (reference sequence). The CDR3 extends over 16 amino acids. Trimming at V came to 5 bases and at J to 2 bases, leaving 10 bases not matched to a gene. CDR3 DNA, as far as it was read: TGTGCCAGCAGGCCACTGGGGGATAGGGGCCAAGAC. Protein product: CASRPLGDRGQD. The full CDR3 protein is CASRPLGDRGQDTQYF.

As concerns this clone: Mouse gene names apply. CDR3 protein: CASSTPPDRENAEQFF. The DNA read from the CDR3 is TGTGCCAGCAGTACCCCCCCGGACAGGGAGAATGCT. The chain is built from TRBV19 and TRBJ2-1, with 8 bases lining up with TRBD1. The read terminates 4 residues before the CDR3 end, so the remaining end is supplied by the germline J gene. Germline V gives CDR1 FNHDT, CDR2 SITEND (reference sequence). This CDR3 is 16 amino acids long. The ends lost 3 bases at V and 5 bases at J; junction bases unmatched: 10.

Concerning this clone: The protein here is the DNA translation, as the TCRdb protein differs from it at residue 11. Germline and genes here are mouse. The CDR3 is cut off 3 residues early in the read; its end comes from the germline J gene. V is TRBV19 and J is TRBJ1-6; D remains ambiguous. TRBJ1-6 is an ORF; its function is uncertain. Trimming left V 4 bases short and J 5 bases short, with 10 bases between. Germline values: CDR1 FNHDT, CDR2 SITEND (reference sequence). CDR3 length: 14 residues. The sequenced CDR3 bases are TGTGCCAGCAGTCCCCACAGAAATAATTCGCCC. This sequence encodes CASSPHRNNSP. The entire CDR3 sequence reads CASSPHRNNSPLYF.

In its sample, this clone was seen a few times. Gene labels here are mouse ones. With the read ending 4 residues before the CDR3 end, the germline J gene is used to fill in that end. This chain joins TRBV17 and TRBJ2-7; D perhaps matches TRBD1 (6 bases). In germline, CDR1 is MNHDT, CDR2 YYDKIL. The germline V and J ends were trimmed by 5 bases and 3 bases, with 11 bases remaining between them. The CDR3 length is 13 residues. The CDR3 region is CASSPGTIYEQYF. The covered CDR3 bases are TGTGCTAGCAGTCCCGGGACAATCTAT.

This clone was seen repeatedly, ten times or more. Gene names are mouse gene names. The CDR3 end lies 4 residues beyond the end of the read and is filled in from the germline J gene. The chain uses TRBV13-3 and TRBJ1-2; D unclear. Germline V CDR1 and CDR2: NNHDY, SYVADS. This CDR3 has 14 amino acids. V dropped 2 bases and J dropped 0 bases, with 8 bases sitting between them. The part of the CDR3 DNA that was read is TGTGCCAGCAGTGACACTTTTGCAAACTCC. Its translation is CASSDTFANS. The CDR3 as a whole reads CASSDTFANSDYTF.